This T cell receptor beta chain was sequenced for a study of Graves' ophthalmopathy and Graves' hyperthyroidism (dated by TCRdb to the late 2010s). Background on the whole study: Peripheral blood samples were taken at the time of initial diagnosis, before any treatment was given. The study used TCR beta repertoire signatures to distinguish Graves' ophthalmopathy from Graves' hyperthyroidism and to predict progression to ophthalmopathy. The approximately 95 discovery patients were divided at random into training and test sets in a 7:3 ratio. In over 5 hyperthyroidism patients, the T-cell repertoire of thyroid tissue was compared with the T-cell repertoire of blood. Once sampling was done, hyperthyroidism patients were given methimazole at a starting dose of 30 mg daily, while ophthalmopathy patients were given high-dose intravenous methylprednisolone. In total, over 130 blood samples were TCR-sequenced: 40 to 45 ophthalmopathy, around 75 hyperthyroidism and some 17 hyperthyroidism-to-ophthalmopathy patients. A discovery set of 95 to 100 patients (around 44 ophthalmopathy, 57 stable hyperthyroidism) was enrolled to explore V-J signatures distinguishing ophthalmopathy from hyperthyroidism. The independent validation cohort included under 20 hyperthyroidism patients plus 17 patients who later progressed from hyperthyroidism to ophthalmopathy.

TCR beta CDR3 regions were amplified from RNA transcripts for repertoire sequencing. HTBI primers and the Qiagen OneStep RT-PCR kit were used in a first-round RT-PCR, which was followed by a second-round multiplex PCR, size selection and purification. The libraries underwent paired-end sequencing with 100 bp reads on an Illumina HiSeq2000. Per the authors' processing: SOAPnuke was used for read processing, and reads with adapters, uncalled bases, a mean Phred below 15, or no exact constant-primer or identifier match were discarded. COPE v1.2.5 was used to merge the high-quality paired reads. Unique nucleotide sequences were defined as clonotypes and aligned to IMGT TRB V, D and J references using MiTCR v1.1. Only V-J combinations with frequency above 0.0001 were analysed, covering around 99% of repertoires. For each V-J combination, a TCR clonal expansion and chaos score was defined as F50 clonal expansion divided by the chaos observed in the TCRdist matrix. Welch's t-statistics and random forest were used to reduce features to about a dozen V-J combinations, which were fed into a naive Bayes classifier. The Morisita-Horn index was used to measure how similar the thyroid and blood repertoires were. TCRdb took the public reads, trimmed them with fastp at Q25, ran MiXCR for clone calling and kept in-frame beta chains. Under each unique CDR3 protein, matching rows form one entry showing the most common genes and DNA. These V and J calls originate from TCRdb's pipeline instead of the authors' own analysis. This sample gives about 620,000 distinct CDR3 sequences in total; about 20% of them show up just once. The biggest ten clones account for approximately 7% of the sample.

General conclusions and limits of the study: No statistical method was used to predetermine the sample size, and group allocation was not hidden from the investigators. In validation, the model predicted ophthalmopathy progression with nearly 71% sensitivity and roughly 78% specificity; around twelve predicted patients were CT-confirmed with GO in a median of approximately 6.2 months. In cross-validation, the 13-signature model distinguished ophthalmopathy from stable hyperthyroidism with approximately 90% sensitivity and around 81% specificity, and in the test set the corresponding values were about 80% and 75%. Among expanded thyroid clonotypes with frequency above 0.001, most also showed up in blood, which suggests that blood repertoires may reflect the thyroid immune response.

Only a few counts were recorded for this clonotype. Its antigen is not yet known. Per-base quality was not reported, and no clone a single base away is much larger than it. Hyperthyroidism was defined as stable when no progression to ophthalmopathy occurred within 18 months of follow-up. Hyperthyroidism patients were newly diagnosed, were aged 18 to 65 years, and had a disease duration under 2 months. Patients with other autoimmune diseases, uncontrolled infections, pregnancy or lactation were excluded. Clinical symptoms, serum thyroxine, TRAb, thyroid ultrasound and orbital computed tomography formed the basis of the diagnosis. Ficoll-Paque density gradient centrifugation was used to isolate PBMCs from around 10 ml of fresh peripheral blood. Trizol reagent was used to extract the total RNA, and its quality was then checked on an Agilent 2100 Bioanalyzer. The TCR was taken from a woman younger than 30 with stable Graves' hyperthyroidism. Some clones in this sample may be carry-over from other donors' samples. Donor details come from another sample of the same person, matched by shared clones. Material for sequencing was peripheral blood.

CDR3 loop: CASTPGQGPSYEQYF. The sequenced DNA: TGTGCCAGCACCCCGGGACAGGGGCCGTCCTACGAGCAGTACTTC. The rearranged chain carries TRBV12-3 or TRBV12-4 and TRBJ2-7; 10 bases in the junction line up with TRBD1. The CDR3, from cysteine to phenylalanine, totals 15 residues. Only CDR3 DNA is held: 45 bases, read in frame from base 1. Germline trimming amounts to 7 bases on V and 1 base on J, with 7 as the count of junction bases outside the gene matches.